These 26 T cell receptor beta chains came from one sample sequenced in a study of response to subunit inactivated influenza vaccine. TCRdb reanalysed the RT-PCR reads using MiXCR and keeps one entry per CDR3 protein. Of some 500,000 distinct CDR3 sequences in the sample, about 15% were seen once. This specimen consisted of CD4+ T cells sorted from PBMCs, obtained roughly 24 months after vaccination. These receptors came from a man in his fifties or sixties who received an inactivated influenza vaccine.

This clonotype was observed a few times. The chain recombines TRBV6-1 with TRBJ2-3; D may be TRBD1 (5 bases). The CDR3 covers 16 residues. The germline V gene has CDR1 MNHNS and CDR2 SASEGT. The V end was cut by 4 bases, the J end by 0 bases, with 14 bases between. The CDR3 reads CASSGQGWGSTDTQYF. The DNA of the CDR3 is TGTGCCAGCAGTGGCCAGGGATGGGGAAGCACAGATACGCAGTATTTT.

The chain is built from TRBV7-2 and TRBJ2-6; the D gene is possibly TRBD1 (6 bases). Trimming cost V 2 bases and J 0 bases, with 11 bases left between them. Looked up from germline, CDR1 is SGHTA and CDR2 is FQGNSA. The CDR3 is 17 amino acids. The CDR3 sequence is CASSLHPQGSGANVLTF. The DNA of the CDR3 is TGTGCCAGCAGCTTACACCCACAGGGCTCTGGGGCCAACGTCCTGACTTTC.

V gene TRBV7-6 combines with J gene TRBJ2-1, with 9 positions matching TRBD1. The CDR3 has 15 amino acids. The V gene's germline CDR1 is SGHVS and CDR2 FNYEAQ. The junction had 9 bases not matched to a gene; V was cut back by 5 bases and J by 7 bases. CDR3 residues: CASSRDRVGPNEQFF. The CDR3 coding sequence is TGTGCCAGCAGCCGGGACAGGGTCGGCCCTAATGAGCAGTTCTTC.

This clonotype has only a few counts. This chain links TRBV6-1 with TRBJ2-5; 7 positions agree with TRBD1. Trimming took 6 bases from V and 4 from J; bases not matched to a gene: 8. CDR1 MNHNS and CDR2 SASEGT come from the germline V gene. The CDR3 loop spans 14 amino acids. The CDR3 DNA reads as TGTGCCAGCAGGCACAGGGGTCGGGTAGAGACCCAGTACTTC. This sequence encodes CASRHRGRVETQYF.

Ten or more counts support this clonotype. V gene TRBV12-3 or TRBV12-4 combines with J gene TRBJ2-3; D not certain. V dropped 7 bases and J dropped 5 bases, with 13 bases sitting between them. There are 13 residues in the CDR3. The CDR3: CASTEGGKDTQYF. The CDR3, as DNA: TGTGCCAGCACCGAAGGTGGTAAAGATACGCAGTATTTT.

This clonotype appeared many times. The chain recombines TRBV20-1 with TRBJ2-2; D may correspond to TRBD1 or TRBD2 (6 bases each). The germline V and J ends were trimmed by 6 bases and 4 bases, with 21 bases remaining between them. CDR1 and CDR2 (germline): DFQATT, SNEGSKA (reference sequence). The CDR3 has 16 amino acids. CDR3 residues: CSAAPGSKGGTGELFF. The CDR3 coding sequence is TGCAGTGCGGCGCCAGGGTCAAAGGGGGGCACCGGGGAGCTGTTTTTT.

V usage is TRBV24-1 and J usage is TRBJ2-3; TRBD2 matches 9 bases. Germline CDR1 is KGHDR and CDR2 is SFDVKD. This CDR3 contains 17 residues. V lost 4 bases to trimming and J lost 2 bases; unmatched junction nucleotides: 9. CDR3 loop: CATSDLSSGANTDTQYF. The CDR3 coding sequence is TGTGCCACCAGTGACCTCTCTAGCGGGGCCAACACAGATACGCAGTATTTT.

This clonotype has more than one count but fewer than ten. The J gene is TRBJ2-3, the V gene TRBV20-1; 7 positions match TRBD1. This CDR3 has 15 amino acids. In germline, CDR1 is DFQATT, CDR2 SNEGSKA (reference sequence). Trimming took 0 bases from V and 5 from J; bases not matched to a gene: 8. CDR3 residues: CSARDGTVLKDTQYF. In DNA form, the CDR3 reads TGCAGTGCTAGAGATGGGACAGTGCTTAAAGATACGCAGTATTTT.

Here the CDR3 DNA reads TGTGCCAGCAGCCTCTTTTCAGTGGGCAATCAGCCCCAGCATTTT. Protein product: CASSLFSVGNQPQHF. V is TRBV6-1 and J is TRBJ1-5; D not certain. The CDR3 consists of 15 residues. Trimming pared 6 bases from V and 2 bases from J, leaving 14 bases between. From germline, CDR1 is MNHNS and CDR2 SASEGT.

V usage is TRBV12-3 or TRBV12-4 and J usage is TRBJ1-3, with a tentative D call TRBD1 (5 bases). Trimming removed 5 bases at V and 4 bases at J, with 12 bases between. The CDR3 is 14 amino acids. In nucleotides, the CDR3 is TGTGCCAGCAGTCGCCTGGCAGGGGGAAACACCATATATTTT. It is translated as CASSRLAGGNTIYF.

In this sample, this clonotype turned up a few times. The rearrangement joins TRBV12-3 or TRBV12-4 to TRBJ1-1; no firm D call. V lost 6 bases, J lost 1 base, and 12 bases lay in between. There are 14 residues in the CDR3. CDR3 protein: CASSSLWANTEAFF. The CDR3 nucleotides read TGTGCCAGCAGCTCGCTATGGGCGAACACTGAAGCTTTCTTT.

This clonotype has just a few counts. The J gene is TRBJ1-6, the V gene TRBV18; 7 bases align to TRBD1. The CDR3 loop spans 13 amino acids. The germline gives CDR1 KGHSH, CDR2 LQKENI. Losses at the gene ends were 6 bases for V and 5 bases for J; bases not matched to a gene: 1. CDR3 DNA: TGTGCCAGCTCCGGGACAGATAATTCACCCCTCCACTTT. The encoded protein is CASSGTDNSPLHF.

A few counts support this clonotype. The chain joins TRBV4-3 to TRBJ2-1; possibly TRBD2 for D (6 bases). The V and J ends lost 0 bases and 9 bases respectively, with 6 bases between them. The germline V gene encodes CDR1 LGHNA and CDR2 YSLEER. The CDR3 is 12 amino acids. The CDR3 reads CASSQEGGEQFF. In nucleotides, the CDR3 is TGCGCCAGCAGCCAAGAGGGGGGTGAGCAGTTCTTC.

The chain uses TRBV15 and TRBJ1-5, with D unresolved. V shed 4 bases and J shed 3 bases, with 10 bases lying between them. The CDR3 extends over 14 amino acids. Looked up from germline, CDR1 is LNHNV and CDR2 is YYDKDF (reference sequence). The CDR3: CATSTPGSNQPQHF. CDR3 bases: TGTGCCACCAGCACCCCCGGATCCAATCAGCCCCAGCATTTT.

The genes are TRBV2 and TRBJ2-5; no reliable D call. This CDR3 has 13 residues. Trimming took off 6 bases at V and 5 bases at J, with 13 bases between the two ends. CDR1 and CDR2 from the germline V gene are SNHLY and FYNNEI. CDR3 amino acids: CASSGERRETQYF. CDR3 nucleotides: TGTGCCAGCAGCGGCGAACGGCGTGAGACCCAGTACTTC.

This clonotype was detected many times. The rearrangement uses TRBV4-2 and TRBJ2-1, with 16 bases that match TRBD2. The CDR3 totals 18 residues. The trim removed 2 bases at V and 4 bases at J, leaving 5 bases unmatched. Per germline, CDR1 LGHNA and CDR2 YNFKEQ. The CDR3 sequence is CASSQSGLAGGPYNEQFF. In DNA, the CDR3 is TGTGCCAGCAGCCAATCGGGACTAGCGGGAGGGCCTTACAATGAGCAGTTCTTC.

Many counts were recorded for this clonotype. This rearrangement joins TRBV9 to TRBJ2-1; possibly TRBD2 for D (6 bases). Germline CDR1 reads SGDLS; CDR2 reads YYNGEE. The CDR3 is 19 amino acids. Trimming cost V 0 bases and J 1 base, with 20 bases left between them. The CDR3 region is CASSVAPSFSGTSYNEQFF. CDR3 nucleotides: TGTGCCAGCAGCGTAGCCCCAAGTTTTTCGGGGACTTCCTACAATGAGCAGTTCTTC.

This rearrangement joins TRBV7-9 to TRBJ1-2, with D perhaps matching TRBD1 (5 bases). CDR3 size: 12 residues. Trimming stripped 1 base from V and 8 bases from J, with 8 bases between. Germline V CDR1 and CDR2: SEHNR, FQNEAQ (reference sequence). CDR3 in DNA: TGTGCCAGCAGCTTAGATCAGGGCGGCTACACCTTC. This gives the protein CASSLDQGGYTF.

This clonotype was observed a single time. The rearrangement joins TRBV5-6 to TRBJ2-7, with TRBD1 identical over 8 bases. The CDR3 is made up of 16 amino acids. Germline lookup yields CDR1 SGHDT and CDR2 YYEEEE. Trimming at V came to 4 bases and at J to 0 bases, leaving 9 bases not matched to a gene. The CDR3 is CASSPSPGQGSYEQYF. CDR3 coding DNA: TGTGCCAGCAGCCCGTCACCTGGACAGGGCTCCTACGAGCAGTACTTC.

The chain employs TRBV7-9 and TRBJ2-2; D is ambiguous. The CDR3 has 14 amino acids. Germline V gene data show CDR1 as SEHNR and CDR2 as FQNEAQ (reference sequence). Trimming shortened V by 10 bases and J by 5 bases, and 17 bases separated the two germline ends. The CDR3 loop is CATTTSIGTGELFF. The DNA for the CDR3 is TGTGCCACCACAACTTCTATAGGTACCGGGGAGCTGTTTTTT.

This clonotype has at least ten counts. The chain is built from TRBV14 and TRBJ2-7, with D perhaps matching TRBD1 (6 bases). V was trimmed by 1 base and J by 6 bases, leaving 13 bases between them. The length of the CDR3 is 14 residues. Germline CDR1 and CDR2: SGHDN and FVKESK. This CDR3 is CASSQAFTGSEQYF. DNA of the CDR3: TGTGCCAGCAGCCAAGCCTTCACAGGGAGCGAGCAGTACTTC. The full variable domain, rest sourced from reference TRBV14 and TRBJ2-7, is EAGVTQFPSHSVIEKGQTVTLRCDPISGHDNLYWYRRVMGKEIKFLLHFVKESKQDESGMPNNRFLAERTGGTYSTLKVQPAELEDSGVYFCASSQAFTGSEQYFGPGTRLTVT.

The V and J genes are TRBV5-1 and TRBJ2-7, with D hard to call. The V end lost 2 bases, the J end lost 0 bases, and 9 bases lay between the germline ends. Germline V CDR1 and CDR2: SGHRS, YFSETQ. This CDR3 is 14 amino acids long. CDR3 residues: CASSLSAASYEQYV. CDR3 nucleotide sequence: TGCGCCAGCAGCTTAAGCGCAGCCTCCTACGAGCAGTACGTC.

In its sample, this clonotype was seen many times. CDR3: CASPLVRDDTYNEQFF. The CDR3 DNA reads as TGTGCCAGTCCGTTGGTCCGGGACGACACCTACAATGAGCAGTTCTTC. J is TRBJ2-1 and V is TRBV25-1; D tentatively fits TRBD1 or TRBD2 (5 bases each). CDR3 size: 16 residues. Trimming left V 9 bases short and J 2 bases short, with 20 bases between. Per germline, CDR1 MGHDK and CDR2 SYGVNS.

This clonotype has a handful of counts. The chain has TRBV12-3 or TRBV12-4 and TRBJ1-6, with 7 bases fitting TRBD1. V was clipped by 3 bases and J by 9 bases; unmatched bases: 8. The CDR3 runs 15 residues. This CDR3 reads CASSLDRLSSSPLHF. The CDR3 DNA follows: TGTGCCAGCAGTTTGGACAGGCTTTCCAGTTCACCCCTCCACTTT.

This clonotype was seen a few times. The chain is built from TRBV7-3 and TRBJ2-3; 8 nucleotides align to TRBD2. The CDR3 is 16 amino acids. CDR1 and CDR2 from the germline V gene are SGHTA and FQGTGA. J lost 4 bases, V lost 2 bases, and 8 bases had no gene match. This CDR3 is CASSLGTRAGADTQYF. In DNA form, the CDR3 reads TGTGCCAGCAGCTTAGGGACTAGAGCTGGCGCAGATACGCAGTATTTT.

This clonotype was recorded many times. This chain uses TRBV29-1 with TRBJ2-7; TRBD1 agrees at 8 bases. CDR1 is SQVTM, CDR2 ANQGSEA, per germline. This CDR3 is 14 amino acids long. Trimming at V came to 1 base and at J to 4 bases, leaving 6 bases not matched to a gene. The CDR3 DNA sequence: TGCAGCGTTGAAGGTTCAGGGGGCAAGTACGAGCAGTACTTC. Residues: CSVEGSGGKYEQYF.